A selection of T cell receptor beta chains follows, all from one sample in a study of T cells after yellow fever vaccination. Each CDR3 protein is one row after TCRdb ran MiXCR on the 5' RACE reads. The data hold roughly 160,000 distinct CDR3 sequences, with 6% to 7.5% observed a single time. Sequencing used CD4+ T cells sorted from PBMCs, obtained about 5 days after the first yellow fever vaccination. The receptors derive from a man between 18 and 35 years old who received the YFV17D yellow fever vaccine. Each CDR3 is given without its conserved first and last residue. The order of the fields is J gene, V gene, CDR3 protein.

J: TRBJ1-5
V: TRBV20-1
CDR3: SASGAQGQPQH

J: TRBJ1-1
V: TRBV12-3/TRBV12-4
CDR3: ASSPADRSTEAF

J: TRBJ1-3
V: TRBV14
CDR3: ASSQEVGTGPDTIY

J: TRBJ1-6
V: TRBV7-9
CDR3: ASSLENYFLSPLH

J: TRBJ1-5
V: TRBV6-5
CDR3: ASSYTTGGDQPQH

J: TRBJ2-6
V: TRBV6-5
CDR3: ASSRLLYRASGANVLT

J: TRBJ1-2
V: TRBV27
CDR3: ASSGIPGQGRYGYT

J: TRBJ1-2
V: TRBV7-2
CDR3: ASSSEQTDYGYT

J: TRBJ2-1
V: TRBV29-1
CDR3: SVVGVGTGARNEQF

J: TRBJ1-6
V: TRBV21-1
CDR3: ASSKGRAGRKNSPLH

J: TRBJ2-5
V: TRBV11-3
CDR3: ASSSRDGQETQY

J: TRBJ1-3
V: TRBV7-9
CDR3: ASSPTGSGNTIY

J: TRBJ2-2
V: TRBV7-9
CDR3: ASFPDSNTGELF

J: TRBJ2-2
V: TRBV2
CDR3: ASSALTGDTGELF

J: TRBJ1-6
V: TRBV7-2
CDR3: ASSLLWGQNSPLH

J: TRBJ2-5
V: TRBV5-1
CDR3: ASSLVSTQETQY

J: TRBJ2-7
V: TRBV11-2
CDR3: ASSPRPPGGGNSYEQY

J: TRBJ1-6
V: TRBV25-1
CDR3: ASSWTGFNSPLH

J: TRBJ1-4
V: TRBV7-2
CDR3: ASSLYTGGMDEKLF

J: TRBJ1-6
V: TRBV6-5
CDR3: ASSRPPISPLH

J: TRBJ1-5
V: TRBV21-1
CDR3: ASNRRIQPQH

J: TRBJ2-7
V: TRBV6-1
CDR3: ASSDRGVSYEQY

J: TRBJ2-2
V: TRBV12-3/TRBV12-4
CDR3: ASRDRGINTGELF

J: TRBJ2-1
V: TRBV6-1
CDR3: ASKLDRNLYNEQF

J: TRBJ2-1
V: TRBV19
CDR3: ASSGTGGFHEQF

J: TRBJ2-5
V: TRBV4-2
CDR3: ASSSGLAGGQETQY

J: TRBJ1-1
V: TRBV12-3/TRBV12-4
CDR3: ASSFRQGVTEAF

J: TRBJ2-2
V: TRBV7-6
CDR3: ASSSGLARTGELF

J: TRBJ2-5
V: TRBV6-1
CDR3: ASRPWTAQETQY

J: TRBJ1-5
V: TRBV6-1
CDR3: ASRQGSGLGQPQH

J: TRBJ1-2
V: TRBV13
CDR3: ASSLQPVLYENT